The clone carrying this T cell receptor (beta chain) occurred many times. Its specificity is not known. Noted time point: newly diagnosed GD, antithyroid drugs for less than 3 months. The TCR library was made from RNA that had been extracted from PBMCs in TRIzol. In this cohort, patients came from an endocrinology department located in Xi'an, China. The data originate from a study of regulatory T cells in long-lasting Graves disease. The CDR3 is 15 residues long. Germline CDR1 DFQATT, CDR2 SNEGSKA (reference sequence). V was pared by 0 bases and J by 5 bases, with 14 bases between. Arm-PCR of CDR3 regions with iRepertoire HTBI primers generated TCR beta libraries. TCRdb passed the multiplex PCR reads through MiXCR, listing each CDR3 protein once. The repertoire consists of 360,000 or so distinct CDR3 sequences, with over 15% occurring once and the leading ten covering roughly 30%. Whole-study findings and limits: Researchers examined only peripheral blood and not thyroid tissue.

Separately, the same data were catalogued under a study of T cells in Graves' hyperthyroidism and ophthalmopathy.

The receptor's source is a man aged 40-49 years with Graves disease. Source: peripheral blood mononuclear cells (PBMCs), taken at new diagnosis, from a patient treated with antithyroid drugs. This chain joins TRBV20-1 and TRBJ2-1, with unresolved D. The CDR3 DNA sequence: TGCAGTGCTAGAGATGGGCAAAGTGGGAACAATGAGCAGTTCTTC. It specifies CSARDGQSGNNEQFF.